Here is one TCR beta chain with its context. Those who donated were healthy HIV-negative adults, with no recent acute infections or vaccinations reported. This sample is drawn from a study of shared clonotypes between healthy human individuals. Assay used: immunoSEQ multiplex PCR; TCRdb lists only in-frame clones, some missing. This table has over a million clones, about 80% appearing once. The CDR3 is 15 residues long. Germline-derived CDR1 and CDR2 are MDHEN and SYDVKM. The rearrangement uses TRBV28 and TRBJ2-5, with 9 positions matching TRBD1. The DNA matches TRBJ2-7 better at its end, which makes the J call doubtful. Material: memory CD4+ T cells from PBMCs. The subset: CD45RA-negative fraction. The sequence was collected from a man aged 18 to 30 in good health. Some clones in this sample may be carry-over from other donors' samples. CDR3 region: CASSFFWTGEYEQYF. Here the CDR3 DNA reads TGTGCCAGCAGTTTCTTTTGGACAGGGGAGTACGAGCAGTACTTC.